The 8 T cell receptor beta chains reported below all come from one sample, sequenced in a study of shared clonotypes between healthy human individuals. Some clones are missing from TCRdb's copy, which holds only in-frame ones; the method was immunoSEQ multiplex PCR. Altogether approximately 2.5 million clones are present, around nine tenths being singletons, with the ten largest covering about 0.13%. The sample consisted of naive CD4+ T cells sorted from blood. Subset indicated: CD45RA+ positively selected. The receptors derive from a man younger than 35 in good health.

This clone appeared a few times. Other DNA sequences from this sample encode an identical CDR3 as well. The chain recombines TRBV9 with TRBJ1-1; 7 bases fit TRBD1. Losses at the gene ends were 2 bases for V and 5 bases for J; bases not matched to a gene: 3. Germline values: CDR1 SGDLS, CDR2 YYNGEE. The CDR3 consists of 13 residues. The DNA of the CDR3 is TGTGCCAGCAGCGTGTTACAGGGGACTGAAGCTTTCTTT. Protein product: CASSVLQGTEAFF. Using reference TRBV9 and TRBJ1-1 for the parts outside the CDR3, the full variable domain is DSGVTQTPKHLITATGQRVTLRCSPRSGDLSVYWYQQSLDQGLQFLIQYYNGEERAKGNILERFSAQQFPDLHSELNLSSLELGDSALYFCASSVLQGTEAFFGQGTRLTVV.

This chain uses TRBV28 with TRBJ1-5, with 7 bases lining up with TRBD1. Losses at the gene ends were 4 bases for V and 2 bases for J; bases not matched to a gene: 11. The V gene's germline CDR1 is MDHEN and CDR2 SYDVKM. The CDR3 runs to 17 residues. The CDR3, as DNA: TGTGCCAGCAGTTCCCAGGGGGGCTGGAGTGGCAATCAGCCCCAGCATTTT. It yields the protein CASSSQGGWSGNQPQHF.

The rearrangement uses TRBV6-1 and TRBJ2-7, with 9 bases fitting TRBD1. The germline V gene has CDR1 MNHNS and CDR2 SASEGT. J was trimmed by 2 bases and V by 6 bases; bases with no gene match: 8. The CDR3 is 15 amino acids. This chain's CDR3 is CASSFGQGFPYEQYF. DNA for the CDR3: TGTGCCAGCAGCTTCGGACAGGGGTTCCCCTACGAGCAGTACTTC.

V gene TRBV5-1 combines with J gene TRBJ2-5; 10 bases are a match to TRBD2. The V gene's germline CDR1 is SGHRS and CDR2 YFSETQ. Trimming took 0 bases from V and 1 from J; bases not matched to a gene: 6. The length of the CDR3 is 17 residues. CDR3 in DNA: TGCGCCAGCAGCTTGGGATTTAGCGGGAGGCCCCAAGAGACCCAGTACTTC. Protein sequence: CASSLGFSGRPQETQYF.

Of note for this clone: The sample holds other DNA sequences that translate to the same CDR3. The CDR3 DNA is TGTGCCAGTAGTATAGGCTTGGGATACGAGCAGTACTTC. Protein sequence: CASSIGLGYEQYF. The V and J genes are TRBV19 and TRBJ2-7; D remains ambiguous. With 1 base removed from V and 4 bases from J, the gap between germline ends came to 8 bases. The CDR3 is 13 residues long. CDR1 LNHDA and CDR2 SQIVND come from the germline V gene (reference sequence).

As concerns this clone: The DNA is omitted, as the CDR3 cannot be located on it reliably, and the CDR3 follows TCRdb's listing. The rearrangement joins TRBV27 to TRBJ1-2. Germline lookup yields CDR1 MNHEY and CDR2 SMNVEV (reference sequence). The CDR3 has 14 amino acids, counting both end residues. Here the CDR3 reads CASSTSTGESGYTF.

This clone has a single count. This CDR3 reads CASSLFYSNPLANTEAFF. CDR3 bases: TGTGCCAGCAGCTTGTTTTACAGCAATCCTCTCGCGAACACTGAAGCTTTCTTT. The rearrangement links TRBV5-8 to TRBJ1-1; D gene unclear. The germline CDR1 and CDR2 sequences are SGHTS and YDEGEE. V gave up 1 base and J gave up 1 base, with 20 bases separating them. There are 18 residues in the CDR3.

The chain recombines TRBV19 with TRBJ2-3, with D possibly matching TRBD2 (5 bases). Per the germline V gene, CDR1 is LNHDA and CDR2 is SQIVND (reference sequence). The CDR3 runs to 16 residues. Trimming cost V 1 base and J 0 bases, with 11 bases left between them. The CDR3: CASSIGESGSTDTQYF. CDR3 in DNA: TGTGCCAGTAGTATAGGCGAGTCGGGAAGCACAGATACGCAGTATTTT.